A selection of T cell receptor beta chains follows, all from one sample in a study of T cells after yellow fever vaccination. MiXCR, applied by TCRdb to the 5' RACE reads, yields one record per CDR3 protein. The profile shows about 430,000 distinct CDR3 sequences, about 19% of them singletons. Here the sequenced sample was PBMCs, taken before the yellow fever booster vaccination. Every receptor here comes from a man aged 18-30 years who received the YFV17D yellow fever vaccine. The CDR3 runs from the conserved cysteine through the conserved F or W. A D gene is named only where the DNA matches it firmly. Clone size, where shown, is once, few, many, or a class for clones that have expanded.

>.|TRBV7-8|TRBJ2-7|.
CASSLLGSYEQYF
TGTGCCAGCAGCTTACTGGGTTCCTACGAGCAGTACTTC
>.|TRBV5-1|TRBJ2-3|few
CASSLSNGGDTQYF
TGCGCCAGCAGCTTGAGCAATGGGGGGGATACGCAGTATTTT
>.|TRBV6-5|TRBJ2-4|once
CASSYSTSGAGDIQYF
TGTGCCAGCAGTTACTCAACCTCAGGGGCGGGGGACATTCAGTACTTC
>.|TRBV24-1|TRBJ1-6|few
CATSRTGKSSYNSPLHF
TGTGCCACCAGCCGGACCGGGAAGAGCTCCTATAATTCACCCCTCCACTTT
>.|TRBV6-2/TRBV6-3|TRBJ1-5|.
CASTPYSNQPQHF
TGTGCCAGCACCCCATATAGCAATCAGCCCCAGCATTTT
>.|TRBV5-1|TRBJ1-2|.
CASSLAGAYLYGYTF
TGCGCCAGCAGCTTGGCGGGGGCCTACCTCTATGGCTACACCTTC
>.|TRBV4-1|TRBJ2-5|.
CASSRTGLRVETQYF
TGCGCCAGCAGCCGGACGGGGCTACGAGTGGAGACCCAGTACTTC
>TRBD2|TRBV6-1|TRBJ2-1|many
CASSERLAGAKTEQFF
TGTGCCAGCAGTGAAAGGCTAGCGGGGGCTAAGACTGAGCAGTTCTTC
>.|TRBV12-5|TRBJ2-7|few
CASGLHRDQLGQYF
TGTGCTAGTGGTTTACATCGTGACCAACTGGGGCAGTACTTC
>.|TRBV18|TRBJ2-1|few
CASSPNREDEQFF
TGTGCCAGCTCACCAAACAGGGAGGATGAGCAGTTCTTC
>TRBD2|TRBV5-1|TRBJ2-3|many
CASSPTSTADTQYF
TGCGCCAGCAGCCCGACTAGCACAGCAGATACGCAGTATTTT
>.|TRBV5-4|TRBJ1-6|.
CASSYSAYNSPLHF
TGTGCCAGCAGCTACAGTGCCTATAATTCACCCCTCCACTTT
>TRBD1|TRBV5-1|TRBJ1-2|few
CATTTGVKDGYTF
TGCGCCACTACGACAGGGGTCAAGGATGGCTACACCTTC
>.|TRBV5-4|TRBJ2-3|many
CASKSSTDTQYF
TGTGCCAGCAAATCTTCCACAGATACGCAGTATTTT
>.|TRBV7-6|TRBJ2-3|few
CASSFTADTQYF
TGTGCCAGCAGCTTCACAGCGGATACGCAGTATTTT
>TRBD1|TRBV12-3/TRBV12-4|TRBJ1-4|.
CASGSRGGQLNEKLFF
TGTGCCAGCGGATCCCGAGGGGGACAGCTTAATGAAAAACTGTTTTTT
>TRBD2|TRBV7-2|TRBJ2-5|few
CASSLEAGVETQYF
TGTGCCAGCAGCTTAGAAGCGGGGGTAGAGACCCAGTACTTC
>.|TRBV6-5|TRBJ2-3|.
CASRQTLMSTDTQYF
TGTGCCAGCAGACAGACTCTCATGAGCACAGATACGCAGTATTTT
>.|TRBV7-9|TRBJ2-7|.
CASSLTFGDYEQYF
TGTGCCAGCAGCTTGACGTTCGGGGACTACGAGCAGTACTTC
>.|TRBV28|TRBJ1-2|many
CASTLWGSGYTF
TGTGCCAGCACCCTCTGGGGGTCCGGCTACACCTTC
>TRBD2|TRBV30|TRBJ2-1|few
CAWRLAGGWNEQFF
TGTGCCTGGAGACTAGCGGGGGGGTGGAATGAGCAGTTCTTC
>TRBD1|TRBV30|TRBJ2-3|.
CAWMTGGTDTQYF
TGTGCCTGGATGACAGGGGGGACAGATACGCAGTATTTT
>.|TRBV5-1|TRBJ1-3|.
CASSLDGRVGNTIYF
TGCGCCAGCAGCTTGGACGGCAGGGTCGGGAACACCATATATTTT
>.|TRBV12-3/TRBV12-4|TRBJ1-1|many
CASSQTDAEAFF
TGTGCCAGCAGCCAGACCGACGCTGAAGCTTTCTTT
>.|TRBV4-3|TRBJ2-5|many
CASSLTAQETQYF
TGCGCCAGCAGTCTAACCGCTCAAGAGACCCAGTACTTC
>.|TRBV4-2|TRBJ1-6|once
CASSQDGGVNSPLHF
TGTGCCAGCAGCCAAGACGGGGGGGTTAATTCACCCCTCCACTTT
>.|TRBV7-2|TRBJ2-3|few
CASSLAPAPSTDTQYF
TGTGCCAGCAGCTTAGCGCCAGCTCCTAGCACAGATACGCAGTATTTT
>TRBD1|TRBV30|TRBJ2-7|.
CAWMGTAHYEQYF
TGTGCCTGGATGGGGACAGCGCACTACGAGCAGTACTTC
>.|TRBV20-1|TRBJ2-1|few
CSARKQGSLNEQFF
TGCAGTGCTAGAAAGCAGGGGTCGCTCAATGAGCAGTTCTTC
>.|TRBV7-3|TRBJ2-5|.
CASSPGATAETQYF
TGTGCCAGCAGCCCGGGGGCCACGGCAGAGACCCAGTACTTC
>.|TRBV5-1|TRBJ2-5|few
CASSLGGVPETQYF
TGCGCCAGCAGCTTGGGTGGGGTCCCGGAGACCCAGTACTTC
>TRBD1|TRBV7-2|TRBJ1-2|.
CASSSGQGPHGYTF
TGTGCCAGCAGCTCAGGACAGGGGCCGCATGGCTACACCTTC
>.|TRBV29-1|TRBJ2-3|few
CSVEVGESTDTQYF
TGCAGCGTTGAAGTGGGGGAGAGCACAGATACGCAGTATTTT
>.|TRBV7-9|TRBJ1-1|few
CASGPGWGRNTEAFF
TGTGCCAGCGGACCCGGATGGGGCCGAAACACTGAAGCTTTCTTT
>.|TRBV5-1|TRBJ2-3|.
CASSLDPLPDTQYF
TGCGCCAGCAGCTTGGATCCCTTGCCAGATACGCAGTATTTT
>.|TRBV10-3|TRBJ1-1|few
CAIAVGDLGTEAFF
TGTGCCATCGCGGTCGGCGACTTGGGCACTGAAGCTTTCTTT
>TRBD2|TRBV7-2|TRBJ2-3|.
CASSLSWASGGRGDTQYF
TGTGCCAGCAGCTTAAGTTGGGCTAGCGGGGGGAGGGGAGATACGCAGTATTTT
>TRBD2|TRBV5-1|TRBJ2-5|.
CASSLAGGATETQYF
TGCGCCAGCAGCTTGGCCGGGGGGGCCACAGAGACCCAGTACTTC
>TRBD2|TRBV5-1|TRBJ2-3|.
CASREGADTQYF
TGCGCCAGCCGGGAGGGGGCAGATACGCAGTATTTT
>.|TRBV6-5|TRBJ2-7|.
CASSYSSGGGAYYEQYF
TGTGCCAGCAGTTACTCTAGCGGAGGGGGCGCATACTACGAGCAGTACTTC
>.|TRBV5-1|TRBJ1-1|few
CASSLVVGVNTEAFF
TGCGCCAGCAGCTTGGTCGTAGGGGTAAACACTGAAGCTTTCTTT
>TRBD1|TRBV12-3/TRBV12-4|TRBJ1-6|.
CASRRQGNNSPLHF
TGTGCCAGCCGCCGACAGGGGAACAATTCACCCCTCCACTTT
>.|TRBV12-3/TRBV12-4|TRBJ1-1|.
CASSLTLRTEAFF
TGTGCCAGCAGTCTGACTTTGAGGACTGAAGCTTTCTTT
>.|TRBV29-1|TRBJ1-4|.
CSVEDLSAEKLFF
TGCAGCGTTGAAGATCTTTCGGCTGAAAAACTGTTTTTT
>.|TRBV9|TRBJ1-6|.
CASSVELFASPLHF
TGTGCCAGCAGCGTAGAGTTGTTCGCATCACCCCTCCACTTT
>.|TRBV7-2|TRBJ1-6|few
CASSLRTDNSPLHF
TGTGCCAGCAGCCTCAGGACAGACAATTCACCCCTCCACTTT
>TRBD1|TRBV4-3|TRBJ1-6|.
CASSDRGEGSPLHF
TGCGCCAGCAGCGACAGGGGGGAGGGTTCACCCCTCCACTTT
>.|TRBV20-1|TRBJ1-5|.
CSARAPGRNQPQHF
TGCAGTGCTAGAGCCCCGGGACGAAATCAGCCCCAGCATTTT
>TRBD2|TRBV10-2|TRBJ2-4|.
CASTSVFGAGGLLYF
TGCGCCAGCACCTCCGTATTTGGGGCGGGGGGGCTCCTGTACTTC
>TRBD1|TRBV5-1|TRBJ2-1|.
CASSLTGTGPSDEQFF
TGCGCCAGCAGCTTGACCGGGACAGGGCCCTCGGATGAGCAGTTCTTC
>.|TRBV2|TRBJ2-2|.
CASTVTTFGSGELFF
TGTGCCAGCACTGTTACTACCTTCGGGTCCGGGGAGCTGTTTTTT
>.|TRBV3-1|TRBJ2-3|few
CASSLSGPITDTQYF
TGTGCCAGCAGCCTCTCGGGTCCAATCACAGATACGCAGTATTTT
>TRBD2|TRBV7-2|TRBJ2-5|few
CASAVTSVGETQYF
TGTGCGAGTGCGGTTACTAGCGTAGGGGAGACCCAGTACTTC
>.|TRBV6-5|TRBJ2-1|few
CASSSTPTGSYNEQFF
TGTGCCAGCAGCTCGACCCCTACTGGCTCCTACAATGAGCAGTTCTTC
>.|TRBV5-1|TRBJ2-3|many
CASSLAPKSTDTQYF
TGCGCCAGCAGCTTGGCTCCAAAATCCACAGATACGCAGTATTTT
>.|TRBV30|TRBJ1-2|few
CAWGLSRGGYTF
TGTGCCTGGGGCTTGAGTCGGGGCGGCTACACCTTC
>.|TRBV4-3|TRBJ1-2|many
CASSQDRGRGYTF
TGCGCCAGCAGCCAAGATCGGGGAAGAGGCTACACCTTC